What follows is one T cell receptor (beta chain) and its context. Its cognate antigen is unknown. The data stem from a study of OX40 agonist ivuxolimab in advanced cancers. Whole-study context: At 0.01 to 10 mg/kg, ivuxolimab was administered intravenously to patients every 2 weeks.

Clones were sequenced by immunoSEQ multiplex PCR, and TCRdb holds only the in-frame ones, with some missing. The sample lists around 41,000 clones, 85% seen once, with approximately 2.6% in the top ten. Study-wide results and limits: CD4+ and CD8+ T cells in blood underwent clonal expansion by week 6 at 0.1 to 3.0 mg/kg. In the 0.1-3.0 mg/kg groups, partial responders showed among the lowest expansion.

Blood samples were obtained at baseline, cycle 4 day 1, and cycle 7 day 1. Specimen: CD4+ or CD8+ T cells sorted from blood, collected in a trial of the OX40 agonist ivuxolimab. The sequence derives from an adult with an advanced solid tumor such as melanoma, head and neck, liver or kidney cancer.

The CDR3 nucleotides read TGTGCCAGCAGCGTGGGACAGGGGTACGAGCAGTACTTC. Translating gives CASSVGQGYEQYF. The J gene is TRBJ2-7, the V gene TRBV11-3; 10 positions match TRBD1. V was clipped by 5 bases and J by 4 bases; unmatched bases: 2. The CDR3 spans 13 residues. Per germline, CDR1 SGHNT and CDR2 YENEEA.